A single sample gave rise to the 12 T cell receptor beta chains below, sequenced in a study of chemoradiotherapy in HPV16-positive cancers. This table comes from immunoSEQ multiplex PCR, and its TCRdb copy is limited to in-frame clones, with some not included. The table includes around 5,800 clones, approximately 90% detected once. The source material was tumor tissue, sampled from a patient who underwent chemoradiotherapy. These receptor sequences come from a human donor with HPV-associated anogenital cancer.

V usage is TRBV18 and J usage is TRBJ2-3; 7 bases map to TRBD2. CDR1 KGHSH and CDR2 LQKENI come from the germline V gene. The CDR3 contains 17 residues. The V and J ends lost 4 bases and 2 bases, in that order; junction bases with no gene match: 12. CDR3 coding DNA: TGTGCCAGCTCACGGATGGCTAGCGGAGTGAACACAGATACGCAGTATTTT. This gives the protein CASSRMASGVNTDTQYF.

The chain has TRBV27 and TRBJ2-7, with D possibly TRBD2 on 5 matching bases. Germline V gives CDR1 MNHEY, CDR2 SMNVEV (reference sequence). The V end lost 5 bases, the J end lost 4 bases, and 15 bases lay between the germline ends. This CDR3 contains 14 residues. The CDR3 region has the DNA TGTGCCAGCAGTCTGGGTTACACTAGGTACGAGCAGTACTTC. The encoded protein is CASSLGYTRYEQYF.

The chain carries TRBV14 and TRBJ2-2; D is perhaps TRBD2 (5 bases). V lost 4 bases to trimming and J lost 5 bases, with 14 bases between them. Germline CDR1 and CDR2: SGHDN and FVKESK. This CDR3 is built from 15 residues. CDR3 sequence (DNA): TGTGCCAGCAGCCTTATGAGGGAGAGGACCGGGGAGCTGTTTTTT. It yields the protein CASSLMRERTGELFF.

This clone showed up just a few times. J is TRBJ1-1 and V is TRBV6-5; 7 bases agree with TRBD1. V trimming: 6 bases; J trimming: 5 bases; junction bases outside the gene matches: 9. The CDR3 has 14 residues. Germline V gene lookup returns CDR1 MNHEY and CDR2 SVGAGI. The CDR3 protein is CASRGQTWGTEAFF. The CDR3 region has the DNA TGTGCCAGCAGGGGACAGACCTGGGGGACTGAAGCTTTCTTT.

This sequence joins TRBV7-8 and TRBJ2-2; 11 bases fit TRBD2. Germline V gives CDR1 SGHVS, CDR2 FQNEAQ. The CDR3 totals 14 residues. V dropped 6 bases and J dropped 8; count of bases not matched to a gene: 5. Here the CDR3 reads CASRLAGAGGELFF. Written as DNA, the CDR3 is TGTGCCAGCAGACTAGCGGGAGCGGGGGGGGAGCTGTTTTTT.

This clone was seen only a few times. V is TRBV28 and J is TRBJ2-5; the D gene could be TRBD1 or TRBD2 (5 bases each). The CDR3 has 15 residues. The ends were cut back, 7 bases at V and 1 base at J, with 16 bases in the middle. Germline CDR1 MDHEN, CDR2 SYDVKM. The CDR3 here is CASTKRDGGQETQYF. The CDR3 bases are TGTGCCAGCACCAAAAGGGACGGCGGCCAAGAGACCCAGTACTTC.

The chain joins TRBV10-3 to TRBJ2-5, with TRBD2 matching 9 bases. Germline trimming cut 4 bases from V and 1 base from J; bases unmatched to any gene: 7. CDR3 size: 16 residues. CDR1 is ENHRY, CDR2 SYGVKD, per germline. The CDR3 DNA reads as TGTGCCATCAGTGTGGCTAGCGGGACAGCCCAAGAGACCCAGTACTTC. Translating it yields CAISVASGTAQETQYF.

The chain recombines TRBV7-8 with TRBJ1-6; D perhaps matches TRBD1 (5 bases). V shed 5 bases and J shed 6 bases, with 20 bases lying between them. The V gene's germline CDR1 is SGHVS and CDR2 FQNEAQ. There are 17 residues in the CDR3. Here the CDR3 DNA reads TGTGCCAGCAGCCTTTTGGCGCTCGGGACGGTTAATTCACCCCTCCACTTT. Translated, it gives CASSLLALGTVNSPLHF.

The V and J genes are TRBV4-1 and TRBJ2-7, with TRBD2 identical over 10 bases. CDR1 and CDR2 from the germline V gene are MGHRA and YSYEKL. The CDR3 is 15 amino acids. The trim removed 3 bases at V and 6 bases at J, leaving 8 bases unmatched. The CDR3 sequence: CASSHSTSSGGEQYF. Here the CDR3 DNA reads TGCGCCAGCAGCCATTCCACTTCTAGCGGGGGCGAGCAGTACTTC.

The rearrangement uses TRBV7-2 and TRBJ1-5, with D uncertain. The CDR3 has 14 amino acids. From germline, CDR1 is SGHTA and CDR2 FQGNSA. V was cut by 0 bases and J by 5 bases, with 8 bases left in between. The CDR3 nucleotides read TGTGCCAGCAGCTTAGCAATGGGCGATCAGCCCCAGCATTTT. Translated, it gives CASSLAMGDQPQHF.

The V call is TRBV28, the J call TRBJ2-7, with TRBD1 identical over 10 bases. CDR1 and CDR2 from the germline V gene are MDHEN and SYDVKM. CDR3 length equals 15 residues. J gave up 6 bases and V 7 bases, and 12 bases lay outside the gene matches. Written as DNA, the CDR3 is TGTGCCAGCACCTCCCCCGGGACAGGGGTAAGCGAGCAGTACTTC. Its translation: CASTSPGTGVSEQYF.

The rearrangement links TRBV5-1 to TRBJ1-4, with D possibly matching TRBD1 (6 bases). Deletions cut 3 bases from V and 3 bases from J, with 18 bases between. This CDR3 is built from 17 residues. From germline, CDR1 is SGHRS and CDR2 YFSETQ. Here the CDR3 reads CASSSGARFTANEKLFF. The CDR3 coding sequence is TGCGCCAGCAGCTCGGGGGCCAGATTTACGGCTAATGAAAAACTGTTTTTT.